This entry lists 8 T cell receptor beta chains sequenced from one sample in a study of T cell responses to AZD1222 COVID-19 vaccine. TCRdb keeps only in-frame clones here, not all; method: immunoSEQ multiplex PCR. The repertoire includes 130,000 or so clones, 80% to 95% of them detected once, and about 2.1% sits in the top ten. The material sequenced was peripheral blood, taken 28 days after the second AZD1222 dose. The source is an adult who received the AZD1222 COVID-19 vaccine.

This clone has just one count. The CDR3, as DNA: TGTGCCAGCAGCTTAGATTGGGGGGAGCGGCAATCTGCAACTAATGAAAAACTGTTTTTT. Translating gives CASSLDWGERQSATNEKLFF. V gene TRBV7-3 combines with J gene TRBJ1-4; a possible D gene is TRBD1 (5 bases). CDR1 is SGHTA, CDR2 FQGTGA, per germline. The CDR3 length is 20 residues. V was trimmed by 2 bases and J by 0 bases, leaving 22 bases between them. Supplemented by reference TRBV7-3 and TRBJ1-4, the full variable domain reads GAGVSQTPSNKVTEKGKYVELRCDPISGHTALYWYRQSLGQGPEFLIYFQGTGAADDSGLPNDRFFAVRPEGSVSTLKIQRTERGDSAVYLCASSLDWGERQSATNEKLFFGSGTQLSVL.

Turning to this clone: An end of the junction differs from the germline gene, which may be a read error. The chain joins TRBV6-2 or TRBV6-3 to TRBJ2-7; 12 bases are shared with TRBD1. CDR1 and CDR2 (germline): MNHEY, SVGEGT. The CDR3 consists of 14 residues. The CDR3, as DNA: TGTGCCAGCAGTTCCCCCGGGACAGGGGGCGGATCGGCGTTC. Its translation is CASSSPGTGGGSAF.

The rearrangement joins TRBV13 to TRBJ2-4; 7 bases align to TRBD1. V lost 5 bases to trimming and J lost 0 bases; unmatched junction nucleotides: 4. Germline CDR1 is PRHDT and CDR2 is FYEKMQ (reference sequence). This CDR3 has 15 residues. The CDR3 DNA sequence: TGTGCCAGCAGCCCGGACAGGCTAGCCAAAAACATTCAGTACTTC. The encoded protein is CASSPDRLAKNIQYF.

The chain couples TRBV6-1 to TRBJ1-2; 7 bases align to TRBD1. J was trimmed by 0 bases and V by 4 bases; bases with no gene match: 8. The CDR3 runs to 16 residues. The germline V gene has CDR1 MNHNS and CDR2 SASEGT. The CDR3 loop is CASSGQGRIPNYGYTF. In DNA form, the CDR3 reads TGTGCCAGCAGTGGACAGGGAAGGATCCCTAACTATGGCTACACCTTC.

This clone was detected once. This chain connects TRBV4-1 to TRBJ2-6, with 9 bases that match TRBD1. Germline V gene lookup returns CDR1 MGHRA and CDR2 YSYEKL. This CDR3 is built from 17 residues. Trimming cost V 4 bases and J 1 base; bases outside gene matches: 5. The CDR3 here is CASSLAGQGSGANVLTF. For the CDR3, the DNA is TGCGCCAGCAGCCTCGCCGGACAGGGGTCTGGGGCCAACGTCCTGACTTTC.

V is TRBV27 and J is TRBJ2-2; tentative D call: TRBD2 (6 bases). The ends were cut back, 1 base at V and 0 bases at J, with 15 bases in the middle. This CDR3 has 18 residues. Germline loops: CDR1 MNHEY, CDR2 SMNVEV (reference sequence). The CDR3 protein is CASSLFGGRSANTGELFF. The CDR3, as DNA: TGTGCCAGCAGTTTATTTGGTGGGAGGAGCGCGAACACCGGGGAGCTGTTTTTT.

This clone was seen once. Additional DNA sequences in this sample encode the identical CDR3. The V and J genes are TRBV5-1 and TRBJ2-3, with no clear D. V was shortened by 0 bases and J by 1 base, with 6 bases between the two germline ends. CDR3 length: 14 amino acids. Germline V gives CDR1 SGHRS, CDR2 YFSETQ. The CDR3 here is CASSLGVGTDTQYF. The DNA of the CDR3 is TGCGCCAGCAGCTTGGGGGTCGGCACAGATACGCAGTATTTT.

V and J are TRBV7-2 and TRBJ1-3, with a tentative D call TRBD1 (5 bases). Germline CDR1 SGHTA, CDR2 FQGNSA. The CDR3 runs 15 residues. V shed 1 base and J shed 4 bases, with 11 bases lying between them. DNA of the CDR3: TGTGCCAGCAGCTTAGTTGGGGGGGTCGGAAACACCATATATTTT. Translated, it gives CASSLVGGVGNTIYF.